The 5 T cell receptor beta chains presented below share a single source sample, sequenced in a study of shared clonotypes between healthy human individuals. Clones were sequenced by immunoSEQ multiplex PCR, and TCRdb holds only the in-frame ones, with some missing. The data show about 820,000 clones, with 80% to 95% seen just once and about 24% held by the top ten. Positive CCR7 selection of CD45RO-negative cells yielded the naive CD8 cells, and terminally differentiated effector memory CD45RA+ cells were excluded. The sample was naive CD8+ T cells sorted from blood. These receptors came from a man younger than 40 in good health.

The V call is TRBV2, the J call TRBJ2-1; 13 nucleotides line up with TRBD2. The CDR3 covers 16 residues. V dropped 7 bases and J dropped 2; count of bases not matched to a gene: 5. Germline loops: CDR1 SNHLY, CDR2 FYNNEI. This chain's CDR3 is CASTGLAGDAYNEQFF. In DNA form, the CDR3 reads TGTGCCAGCACAGGACTAGCGGGAGATGCCTACAATGAGCAGTTCTTC.

This chain uses TRBV13 with TRBJ2-7, with 8 bases lining up with TRBD1. CDR3 length: 16 residues. Germline values: CDR1 PRHDT, CDR2 FYEKMQ (reference sequence). The V and J ends lost 6 bases and 2 bases, in that order; junction bases with no gene match: 12. The CDR3: CASSFGGGTGAYEQYF. For the CDR3, the DNA is TGTGCCAGCAGTTTTGGAGGGGGGACAGGAGCCTACGAGCAGTACTTC.

V gene TRBV27 combines with J gene TRBJ1-5; D is possibly TRBD1 (5 bases). V lost 5 bases to trimming and J lost 4 bases, with 18 bases between them. CDR1 MNHEY and CDR2 SMNVEV come from the germline V gene (reference sequence). The CDR3 extends over 16 amino acids. CDR3 loop: CASSPFPGTGNQPQHF. In nucleotides, the CDR3 is TGTGCCAGCAGTCCTTTCCCCGGGACGGGAAATCAGCCCCAGCATTTT.

The chain has TRBV7-6 and TRBJ2-1; TRBD1 matches at 7 bases. The V segment lost 3 bases and the J segment 5 bases; nucleotides outside the gene matches: 1. CDR3 length: 13 residues. Germline CDR1 SGHVS, CDR2 FNYEAQ. CDR3 region: CASSFGTDNEQFF. Written as DNA, the CDR3 is TGTGCCAGCAGCTTTGGGACAGACAATGAGCAGTTCTTC.

This clone was found a few times. The chain joins TRBV21-1 to TRBJ1-5. TRBV21-1 is given as a pseudogene. The CDR3 covers 12 residues. CDR3 sequence: CASSLRDQPQHF. CDR3 coding DNA: TGTGCCAGCAGCCTTCGAGATCAGCCCCAGCATTTT.